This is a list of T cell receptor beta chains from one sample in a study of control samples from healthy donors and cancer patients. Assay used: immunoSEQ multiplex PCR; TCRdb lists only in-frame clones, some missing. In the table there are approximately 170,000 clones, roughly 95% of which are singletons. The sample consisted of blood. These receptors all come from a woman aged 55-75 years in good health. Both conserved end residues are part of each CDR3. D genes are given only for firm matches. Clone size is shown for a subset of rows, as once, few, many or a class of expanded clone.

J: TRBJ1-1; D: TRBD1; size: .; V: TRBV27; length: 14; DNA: TGTGCCAGCAGTCATTCGACAGGGATAACTGAAGCTTTCTTT; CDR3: CASSHSTGITEAFF
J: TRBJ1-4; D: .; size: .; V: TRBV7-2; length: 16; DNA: TGTGCCAGCAGACGTAATACTGGAAGTGGAAATGAAAAACTGTTTTTT; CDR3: CASRRNTGSGNEKLFF
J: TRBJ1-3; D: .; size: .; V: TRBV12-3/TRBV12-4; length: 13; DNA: TGTGCCAGCAGTACAGGGTTGGGAAACACCATATATTTT; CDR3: CASSTGLGNTIYF
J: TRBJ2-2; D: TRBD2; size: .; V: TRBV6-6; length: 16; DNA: TGTGCCAGCAGTTACATCCTAGCGGGGGATCTCGGGGAGCTGTTTTTT; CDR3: CASSYILAGDLGELFF
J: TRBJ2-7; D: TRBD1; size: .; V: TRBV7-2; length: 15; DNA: TGTGCCAGCAGCTCTGGACAGGGGCTCTCCTACGAGCAGTACTTC; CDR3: CASSSGQGLSYEQYF
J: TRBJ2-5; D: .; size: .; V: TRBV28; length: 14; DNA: TGTGCCAGCCGATTGGCCGGACAGCAAGAGACCCAGTACTTC; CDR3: CASRLAGQQETQYF
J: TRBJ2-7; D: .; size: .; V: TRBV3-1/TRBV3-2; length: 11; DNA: TGTGCCAGCAGCCAACAGGGGGAGCAGTACTTC; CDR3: CASSQQGEQYF
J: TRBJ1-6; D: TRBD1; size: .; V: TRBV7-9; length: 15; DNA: TGTGCCAGCACACAGGGGGCGACCTATAATTCACCCCTCCACTTT; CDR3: CASTQGATYNSPLHF
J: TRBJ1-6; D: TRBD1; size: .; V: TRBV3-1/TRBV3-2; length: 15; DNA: TGTGCCAGCAGCCAAGCAGGGGGCCATGGTTCACCCCTCCACTTT; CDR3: CASSQAGGHGSPLHF
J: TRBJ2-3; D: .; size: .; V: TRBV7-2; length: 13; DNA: TGTGCCAGCAGCTTTCGACTCGCAGATACGCAGTATTTT; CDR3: CASSFRLADTQYF
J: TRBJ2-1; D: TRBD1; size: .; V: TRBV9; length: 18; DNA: TGTGCCAGCAGCGTGGTTCCGGGACAGGGGGCTGCGCAGGATGAGCAGTTCTTC; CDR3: CASSVVPGQGAAQDEQFF
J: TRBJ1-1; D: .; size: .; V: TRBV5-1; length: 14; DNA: TGCGCCAGCAGCTTGTTGGGGACGAACACTGAAGCTTTCTTT; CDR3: CASSLLGTNTEAFF
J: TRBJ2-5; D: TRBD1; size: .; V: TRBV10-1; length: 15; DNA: TGCGCCAGCAGTGAGGGACAGGGGGGGCAAGAGACCCAGTACTTC; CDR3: CASSEGQGGQETQYF
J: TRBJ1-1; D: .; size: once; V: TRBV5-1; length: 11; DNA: TGCGCCAGCAGCTTCGACAGGGAAGCTTTCTTT; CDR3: CASSFDREAFF
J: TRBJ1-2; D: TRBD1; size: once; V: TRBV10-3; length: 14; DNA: TGTGCCATCAGTGACGCCGGGACAGGGGTGGGCTACACCTTC; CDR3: CAISDAGTGVGYTF
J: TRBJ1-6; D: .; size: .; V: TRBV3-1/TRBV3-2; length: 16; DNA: TGTGCCAGCAGCCCTAATCCACGGGGTCTTAATTCACCCCTCCACTTT; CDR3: CASSPNPRGLNSPLHF
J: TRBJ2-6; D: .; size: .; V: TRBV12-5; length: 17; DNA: TGTGCTAGTGGCCGGTGGGCCACCGCCTCTGGGGCCAACGTCCTGACTTTC; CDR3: CASGRWATASGANVLTF
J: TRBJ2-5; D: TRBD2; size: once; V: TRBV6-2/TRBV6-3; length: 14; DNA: TGTGCCAGCAGTTACCTGACAGCGGGGGAGACCCAGTACTTC; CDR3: CASSYLTAGETQYF
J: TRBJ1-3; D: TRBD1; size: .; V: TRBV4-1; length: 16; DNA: TGCGCCAGCAGCCGTTCGGACAGGGAAACTGGAAACACCATATATTTT; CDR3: CASSRSDRETGNTIYF
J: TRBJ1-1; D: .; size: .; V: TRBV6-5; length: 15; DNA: TGTGCCAGCAGCATTCACCCGGGGTCAAACACTGAAGCTTTCTTT; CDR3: CASSIHPGSNTEAFF
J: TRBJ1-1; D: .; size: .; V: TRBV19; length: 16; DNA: TGTGCCAGTACTGACAGGAGTCGGCGGTCGTACACTGAAGCTTTCTTT; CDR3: CASTDRSRRSYTEAFF
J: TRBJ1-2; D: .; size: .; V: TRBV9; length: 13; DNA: TGTGCCAGCAGCCCAAGGGAGAGTTATGGCTACACCTTC; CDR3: CASSPRESYGYTF
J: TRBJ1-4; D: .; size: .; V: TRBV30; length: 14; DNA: TGTGCCTGGAGTCCCGACACGATTAATGAAAAACTGTTTTTT; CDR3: CAWSPDTINEKLFF
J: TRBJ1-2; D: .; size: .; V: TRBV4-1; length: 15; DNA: TGCGCCAGCAGCCAAGAGGGAAGGGTCTCCTATGGCTACACCTTC; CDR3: CASSQEGRVSYGYTF
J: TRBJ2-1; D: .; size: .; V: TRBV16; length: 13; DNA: TGTGCCAGCAGCCAATCACCAGTTAATGAGCAGTTCTTC; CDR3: CASSQSPVNEQFF
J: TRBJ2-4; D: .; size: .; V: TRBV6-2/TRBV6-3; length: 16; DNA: TGTGCCAGCAGTTATCCGGCCTCGCTAGCCAAAAACATTCAGTACTTC; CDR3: CASSYPASLAKNIQYF
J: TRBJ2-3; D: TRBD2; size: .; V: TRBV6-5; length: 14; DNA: TGTGCCAGCAGGAGCGGGGGTGGCACAGATACGCAGTATTTT; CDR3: CASRSGGGTDTQYF
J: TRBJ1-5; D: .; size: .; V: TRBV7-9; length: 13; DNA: TGTGCCAGCAGCTTAGGGGGCGATCAGCCCCAGCATTTT; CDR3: CASSLGGDQPQHF
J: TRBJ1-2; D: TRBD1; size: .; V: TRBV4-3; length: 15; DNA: TGCGCCAGCAGCCAAGGACAGGGGAGGCTTTTTGGCTACACCTTC; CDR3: CASSQGQGRLFGYTF
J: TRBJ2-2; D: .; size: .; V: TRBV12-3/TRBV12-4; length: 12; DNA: TGTGCCAGCAGTCAAGACACCGGGGAGCTGTTTTTT; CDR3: CASSQDTGELFF
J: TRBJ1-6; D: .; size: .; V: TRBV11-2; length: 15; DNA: TGTGCCAGCAGCTTAGTAGACAGGAATAATTCACCCCTCCACTTT; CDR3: CASSLVDRNNSPLHF
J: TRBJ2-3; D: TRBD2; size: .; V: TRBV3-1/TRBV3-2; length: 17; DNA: TGTGCCAGCAGCCAAGGTGTACTAGCGGGGGGGCGAGATACGCAGTATTTT; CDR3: CASSQGVLAGGRDTQYF
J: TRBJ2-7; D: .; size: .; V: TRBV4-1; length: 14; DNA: TGCGCCAGCAGCCAGGAAGGAGAATCCTACGAGCAGTACTTC; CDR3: CASSQEGESYEQYF
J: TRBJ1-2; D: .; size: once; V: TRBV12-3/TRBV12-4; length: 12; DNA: TGTGCCAGCAGTTTCGACAGGCAGGGCTACACCTTC; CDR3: CASSFDRQGYTF
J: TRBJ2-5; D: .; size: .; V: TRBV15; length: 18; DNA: TGTGCCACCAGCAGAGATATATTTTTGTCAGTGTACCAAGAGACCCAGTACTTC; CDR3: CATSRDIFLSVYQETQYF
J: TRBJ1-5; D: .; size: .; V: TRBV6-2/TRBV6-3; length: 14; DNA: TGTGCCAGCAGTTACTTTAATAGCAATCAGCCCCAGCATTTT; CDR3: CASSYFNSNQPQHF
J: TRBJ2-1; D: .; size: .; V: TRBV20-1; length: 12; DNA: TGCAGTGCTAGTCGCGGGTCGGATGAGCAGTTCTTC; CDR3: CSASRGSDEQFF
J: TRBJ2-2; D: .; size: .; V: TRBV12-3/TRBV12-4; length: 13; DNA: TGTGCCAGCAATCCTACGACAACCGGGGAGCTGTTTTTT; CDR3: CASNPTTTGELFF
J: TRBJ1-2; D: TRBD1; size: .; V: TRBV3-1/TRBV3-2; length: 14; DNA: TGTGCCAGCAGCCCCGGGACAGGGGGAAATGGCTACACCTTC; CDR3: CASSPGTGGNGYTF
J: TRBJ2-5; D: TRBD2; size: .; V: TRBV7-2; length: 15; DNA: TGTGCCAGCACCGTAGCGGGGGGTCACCAAGAGACCCAGTACTTC; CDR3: CASTVAGGHQETQYF
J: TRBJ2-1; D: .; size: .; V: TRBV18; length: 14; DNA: TGTGCCAGCTCACCCACAGGCTGGGGTGATGAGCAGTTCTTC; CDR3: CASSPTGWGDEQFF
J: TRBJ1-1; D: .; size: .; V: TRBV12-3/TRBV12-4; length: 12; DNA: TGTGCCAGCAGTTTTAACTGGTTAGAAGCTTTCTTT; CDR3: CASSFNWLEAFF
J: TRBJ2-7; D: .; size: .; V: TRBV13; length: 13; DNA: TGTGCCAGCAGCAGACTGGGGGGATACGAGCAGTACTTC; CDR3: CASSRLGGYEQYF
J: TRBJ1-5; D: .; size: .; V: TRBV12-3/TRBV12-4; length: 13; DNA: TGTGCCAGCAGTTTGCGGGAGAGTCAGCCCCAGCATTTT; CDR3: CASSLRESQPQHF